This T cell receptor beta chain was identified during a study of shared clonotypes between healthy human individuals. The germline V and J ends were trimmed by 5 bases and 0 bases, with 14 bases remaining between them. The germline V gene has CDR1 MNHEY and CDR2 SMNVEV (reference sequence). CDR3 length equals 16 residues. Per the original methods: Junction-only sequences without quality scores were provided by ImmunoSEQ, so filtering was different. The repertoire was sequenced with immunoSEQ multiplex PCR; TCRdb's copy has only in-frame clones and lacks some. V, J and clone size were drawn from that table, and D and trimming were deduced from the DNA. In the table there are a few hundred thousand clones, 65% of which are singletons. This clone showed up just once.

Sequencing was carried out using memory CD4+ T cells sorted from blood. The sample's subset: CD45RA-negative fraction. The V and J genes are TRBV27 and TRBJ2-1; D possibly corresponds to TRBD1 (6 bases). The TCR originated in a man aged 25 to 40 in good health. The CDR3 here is CASSPRTGFSYNEQFF. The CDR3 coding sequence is TGTGCCAGCAGTCCCAGAACAGGGTTCTCCTACAATGAGCAGTTCTTC.